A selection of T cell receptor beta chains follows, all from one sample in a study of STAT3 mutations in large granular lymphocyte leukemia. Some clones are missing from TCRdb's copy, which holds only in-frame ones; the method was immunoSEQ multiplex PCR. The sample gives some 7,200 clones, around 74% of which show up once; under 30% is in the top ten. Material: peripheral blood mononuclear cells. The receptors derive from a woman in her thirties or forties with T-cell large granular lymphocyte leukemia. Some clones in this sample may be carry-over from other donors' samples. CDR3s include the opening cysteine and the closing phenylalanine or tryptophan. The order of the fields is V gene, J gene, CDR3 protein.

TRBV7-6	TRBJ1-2	CASSTGQGVYGYTF
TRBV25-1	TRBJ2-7	CASRAGGSYEQYF
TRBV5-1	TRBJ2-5	CASSFGGTGGETQYF
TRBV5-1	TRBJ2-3	CASSAFTSTDTQYF
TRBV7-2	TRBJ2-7	CASSRPGRRSSYEQYF
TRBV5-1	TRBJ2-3	CASSPGTDTDTQYF
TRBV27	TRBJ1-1	CASRTQGRGRTEAFF
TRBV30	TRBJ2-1	CAWSGGQGSGEQFF
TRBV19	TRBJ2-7	CASSPLLLAGPEQYF
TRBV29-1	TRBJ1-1	CSVGSGGPDTEAFF
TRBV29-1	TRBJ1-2	CSVKPAATFNYGYTF
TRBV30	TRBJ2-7	CACSRMGDGAYEQYF
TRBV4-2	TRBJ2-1	CASSLGNEPYNEQFF
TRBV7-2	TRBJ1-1	CASSFGDRKNTEAFF
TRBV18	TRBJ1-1	CASSRTVGDTEAFF
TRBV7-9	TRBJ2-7	CASKPWGQSYEQYF
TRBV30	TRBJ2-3	CAWDRDRGLDTQYF
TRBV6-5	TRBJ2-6	CASSSATAGANVLTF
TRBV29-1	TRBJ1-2	CSGFGQPGGYTF
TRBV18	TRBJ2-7	CASSPRASGTYEQYF
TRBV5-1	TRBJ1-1	CASSRDRASEAFF
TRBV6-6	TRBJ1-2	CASSQGESGYTF
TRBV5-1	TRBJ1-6	CASSLGTVSYNSPLHF
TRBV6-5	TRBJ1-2	CASKDFNYGYTF
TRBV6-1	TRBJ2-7	CASSWTDNAYEQYF
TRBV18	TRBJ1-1	CASSPREQGTAEAFF
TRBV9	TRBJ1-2	CASSVGQGTPARGYTF
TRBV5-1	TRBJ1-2	CASRIGPGQGWYGYTF
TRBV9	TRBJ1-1	CASSATDSEAFF
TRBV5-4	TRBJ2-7	CASSNPAQAPSYEQYF
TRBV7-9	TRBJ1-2	CASSLVGGQGFHNYGYTF
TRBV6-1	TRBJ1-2	CASSEGWGGNYGYTF
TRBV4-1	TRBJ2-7	CASSQVTLPAYEQYF
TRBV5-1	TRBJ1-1	CASSPGLGTEAFF
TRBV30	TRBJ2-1	CAWSPGTGRNEQFF
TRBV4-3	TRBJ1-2	CASSQERSGRGYGYTF
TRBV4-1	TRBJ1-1	CASSRGGFRDTEAFF
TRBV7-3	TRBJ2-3	CASSLVGNTQYF
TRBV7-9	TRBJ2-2	CASSLSTGELFF
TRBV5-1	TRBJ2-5	CASSLVGTAQETQYF
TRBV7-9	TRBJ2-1	CASSPQRMGEQFF
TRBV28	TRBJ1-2	CASSRPNYGYTF
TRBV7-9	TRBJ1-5	CASSGRQGAVGSNQPQHF
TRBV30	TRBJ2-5	CAWSAPGQETQYF
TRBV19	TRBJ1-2	CASSIGRTDGYTF
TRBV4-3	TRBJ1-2	CASSQGMGDGYTF
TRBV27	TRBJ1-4	CASSSPGQGSEKLFF
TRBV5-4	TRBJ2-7	CASSYDRLAGEQYF
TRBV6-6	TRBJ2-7	CASRRDRRNSYEQYF
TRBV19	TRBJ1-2	CASSLVGRNYGYTF
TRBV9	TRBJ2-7	CASSGASSYEQYF
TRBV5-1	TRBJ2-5	CASSLRRHQETQYF
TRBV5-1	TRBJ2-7	CASSLGLEPPYYF
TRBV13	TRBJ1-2	CASSLGVWDPLKTNYGYTF
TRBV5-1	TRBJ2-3	CASSLDGGGDTQYF
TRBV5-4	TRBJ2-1	CASSLVPGQGYNEQFF
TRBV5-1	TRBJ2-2	CASSLATWTGELFF
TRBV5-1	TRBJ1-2	CASSLEGVGSGYTF
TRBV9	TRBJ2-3	CASSVSTDTQYF
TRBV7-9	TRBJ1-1	CASSRTGDLEAFF